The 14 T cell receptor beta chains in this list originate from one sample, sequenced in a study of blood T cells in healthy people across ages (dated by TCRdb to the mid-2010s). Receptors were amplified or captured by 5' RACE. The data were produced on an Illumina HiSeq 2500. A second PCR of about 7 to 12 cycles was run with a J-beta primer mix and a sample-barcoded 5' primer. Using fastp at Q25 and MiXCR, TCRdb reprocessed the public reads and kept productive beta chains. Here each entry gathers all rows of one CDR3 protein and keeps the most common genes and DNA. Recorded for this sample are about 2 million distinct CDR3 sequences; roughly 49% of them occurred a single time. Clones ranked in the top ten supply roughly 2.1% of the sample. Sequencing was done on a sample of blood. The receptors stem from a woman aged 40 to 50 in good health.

The CDR3 spells CASSNMRGKPAGYTDTQYF. The DNA for the CDR3 is TGTGCCAGCAGCAACATGAGGGGGAAGCCTGCGGGGTACACAGATACGCAGTATTTT. This rearrangement joins TRBV7-9 to TRBJ2-3; D might be TRBD1 or TRBD2, each matching 6 bases. Germline V gene lookup returns CDR1 SEHNR and CDR2 FQNEAQ (reference sequence). Trimming stripped 5 bases from V and 2 bases from J, with 26 bases between. The CDR3 is 19 amino acids.

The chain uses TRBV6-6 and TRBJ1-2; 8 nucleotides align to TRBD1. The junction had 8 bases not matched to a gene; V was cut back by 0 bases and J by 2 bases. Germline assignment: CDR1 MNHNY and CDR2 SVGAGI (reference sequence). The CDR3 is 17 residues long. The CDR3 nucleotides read TGTGCCAGCAGTTACTCGAACAGGGGGAGGGAAAACTATGGCTACACCTTC. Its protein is CASSYSNRGRENYGYTF.

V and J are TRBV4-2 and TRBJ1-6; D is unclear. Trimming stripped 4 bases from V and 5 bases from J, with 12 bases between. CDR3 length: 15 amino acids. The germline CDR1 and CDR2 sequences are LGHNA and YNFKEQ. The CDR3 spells CASSPGVGDNSPLHF. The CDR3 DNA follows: TGTGCCAGCAGCCCCGGGGTCGGGGATAATTCACCCCTCCACTTT.

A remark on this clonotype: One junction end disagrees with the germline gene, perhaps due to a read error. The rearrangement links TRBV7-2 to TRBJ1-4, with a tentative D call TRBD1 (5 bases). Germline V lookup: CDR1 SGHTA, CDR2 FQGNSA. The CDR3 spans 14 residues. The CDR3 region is CASSFRQTKEKLFF. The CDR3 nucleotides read TGTGCCAGCAGCTTTAGACAGACTAAGGAAAAACTGTTTTTT.

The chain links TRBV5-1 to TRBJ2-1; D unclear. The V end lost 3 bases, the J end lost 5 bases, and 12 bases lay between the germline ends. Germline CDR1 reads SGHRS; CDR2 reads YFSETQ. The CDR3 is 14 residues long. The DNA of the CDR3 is TGCGCCAGCAGCTGGCTCCGGGCCGACAATGAGCAGTTCTTC. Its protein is CASSWLRADNEQFF.

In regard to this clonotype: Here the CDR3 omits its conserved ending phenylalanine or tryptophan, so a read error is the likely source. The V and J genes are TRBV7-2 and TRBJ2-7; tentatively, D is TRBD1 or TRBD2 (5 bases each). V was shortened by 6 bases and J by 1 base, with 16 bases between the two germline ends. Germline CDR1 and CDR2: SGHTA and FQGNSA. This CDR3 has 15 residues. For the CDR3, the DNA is TGTGCCAGCAGGATAGGGACGGTTGGTTCCTACGAGCAGTACTCC. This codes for CASRIGTVGSYEQYS.

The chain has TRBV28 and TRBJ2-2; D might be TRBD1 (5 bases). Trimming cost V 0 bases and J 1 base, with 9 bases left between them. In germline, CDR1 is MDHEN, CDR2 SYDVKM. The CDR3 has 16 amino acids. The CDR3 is CASSLWGPGNTGELFF. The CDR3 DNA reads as TGTGCCAGCAGTTTATGGGGGCCGGGGAACACCGGGGAGCTGTTTTTT.

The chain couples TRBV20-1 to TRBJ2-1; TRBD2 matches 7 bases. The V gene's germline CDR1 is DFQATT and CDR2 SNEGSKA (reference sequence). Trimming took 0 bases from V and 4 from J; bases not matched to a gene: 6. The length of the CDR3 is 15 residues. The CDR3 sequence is CSARDKGRVYNEQFF. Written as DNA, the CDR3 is TGCAGTGCTAGAGACAAGGGGAGGGTATACAATGAGCAGTTCTTC.

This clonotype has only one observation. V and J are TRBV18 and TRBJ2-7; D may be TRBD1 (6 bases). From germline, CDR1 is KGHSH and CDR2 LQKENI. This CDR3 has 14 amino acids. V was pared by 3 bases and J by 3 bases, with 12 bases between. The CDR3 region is CASSPRQVFYEQYF. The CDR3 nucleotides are TGTGCCAGCTCACCCAGACAGGTGTTCTACGAGCAGTACTTC.

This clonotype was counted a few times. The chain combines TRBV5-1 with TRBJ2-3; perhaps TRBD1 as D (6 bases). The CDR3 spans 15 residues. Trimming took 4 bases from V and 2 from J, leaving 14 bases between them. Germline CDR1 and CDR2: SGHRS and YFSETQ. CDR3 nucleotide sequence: TGCGCCAGCAGCATAAGGACAGAAAACACAGATACGCAGTATTTT. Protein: CASSIRTENTDTQYF.

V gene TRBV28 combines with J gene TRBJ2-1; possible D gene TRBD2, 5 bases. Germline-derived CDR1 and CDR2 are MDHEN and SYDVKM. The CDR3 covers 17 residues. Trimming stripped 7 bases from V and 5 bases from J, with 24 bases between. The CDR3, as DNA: TGTGCCAGCACTCTCATCGGTAGCTCCGGGGTAAACAATGAGCAGTTCTTC. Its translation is CASTLIGSSGVNNEQFF.

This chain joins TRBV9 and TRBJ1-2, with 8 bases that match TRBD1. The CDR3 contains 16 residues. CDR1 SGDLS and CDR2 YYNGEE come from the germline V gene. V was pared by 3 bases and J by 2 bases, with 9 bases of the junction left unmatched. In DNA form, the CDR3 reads TGTGCCAGCAGCGGCGGCGGACAGGGTGAAAACTATGGCTACACCTTC. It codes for CASSGGGQGENYGYTF.

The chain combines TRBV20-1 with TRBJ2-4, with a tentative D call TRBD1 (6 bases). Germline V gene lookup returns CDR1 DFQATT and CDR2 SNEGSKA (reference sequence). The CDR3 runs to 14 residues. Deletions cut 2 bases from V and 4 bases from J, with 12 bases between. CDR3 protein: CSARRQGLKNIQYF. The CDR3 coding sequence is TGCAGTGCTAGAAGGCAGGGGCTAAAAAACATTCAGTACTTC.

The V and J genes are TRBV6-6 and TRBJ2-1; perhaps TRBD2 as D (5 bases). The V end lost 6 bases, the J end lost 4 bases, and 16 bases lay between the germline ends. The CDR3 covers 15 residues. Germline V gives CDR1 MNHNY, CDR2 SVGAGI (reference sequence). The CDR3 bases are TGTGCCAGCAGCCGCTCCATCCGGGGATACAATGAGCAGTTCTTC. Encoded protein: CASSRSIRGYNEQFF.